The text below deals with one T cell receptor delta chain. No antigen is known for it. This CDR3 comprises 24 residues. Losses at the gene ends were 3 bases for V and 2 bases for J; bases not matched to a gene: 29. Germline values: CDR1 TSWWSYY, CDR2 QGS. TCRdb reran clone calling via CATT on the PCR reads. This table has about 6,500 delta-chain clones, about 40% appearing once. The source of the sample is a study of human gamma delta and Vdelta1 T cells. Regarding the study as a whole: Polyclonal Delta One T cells reportedly showed broad cytotoxic targeting of acute myeloid leukemia.

The chain is built from TRDV1 and TRDJ1, with 11 bases that match TRDD3. Input material: Vdelta1 gamma-delta T cells from blood grown in culture (DOT cells). The source is a human donor in good health. CDR3 bases: TGTGCTCTTGGGGATTCAAAGGTTCCCATTGGGGTAGGTGGGGGATACGCCGGGACCGATAAACTCATCTTT. Protein sequence: CALGDSKVPIGVGGGYAGTDKLIF.